This T cell receptor beta chain was documented in a study of blood T cells in healthy people across ages (dated by TCRdb to about 2015). With respect to the entire study: In model experiments, template switching captured roughly one uniquely barcoded TCR beta cDNA molecule for every two T cells. To avoid experimental bias, donors of different ages were distributed randomly across sequencing lanes. To track age-related changes in TCR beta repertoire diversity, the study relied on deep sequencing normalized with unique cDNA molecular identifiers. Two additional independent replicas of 1 million unique cDNA reads from the same blood draw were analyzed for two donors (one aged 18 to 30 and one aged 80 or older). Donors were grouped into four age groups: young (average about 15 years), middle-aged (around 39), aged (around 56) and long-lived (approximately 81).

Donors were about 36 systemically healthy Caucasian individuals from Russia aged about 6 to 100 years. Ten milliliters of peripheral blood were collected from each donor into EDTA-treated Vacutainer tubes. Ficoll-Paque density-gradient centrifugation was used to isolate PBMCs, with at least 7 million per sample. Trizol reagent was used to extract total RNA from PBMCs, with at least 5 micrograms per sample. For every donor, flow cytometry on a PBMC aliquot measured the percentage of naive CD45RAhigh/CD27high T cells. Libraries were built with 5' RACE. The instrument was an Illumina HiSeq 2500. A second 7 to 11 cycle PCR used a sample-barcoded 5' primer and a J-beta primer mix. A template-switch 5' adaptor carrying 12 random nucleotides introduced a unique molecular identifier onto each TCR beta cDNA molecule. At least 2.5 million CDR3-containing paired-end reads were obtained from each sample. First-strand cDNA was synthesized from all RNA with the Mint cDNA synthesis kit, primed by a TRBC-specific oligonucleotide. All cDNA was treated with uracil-DNA glycosylase and then went through a first 18-cycle PCR with the universal primers M1SS and BC2_uni_R. Under the source paper's analysis protocol: Each sample was normalized by randomly selecting 1 million high-quality reads, each carrying a distinct molecular identifier. Reads with shared molecular identifiers were discarded instead of being binned into consensus sequences. CDR3 identification, clonotype clustering and error correction used MiTCR with a Q25 quality threshold and the strictest error-elimination algorithm. A nonparametric unseen species model with Euler transformation was used to estimate lower-bound total TCR beta diversity. TCRdb redid the processing of the public reads, applying fastp at Q25 and MiXCR, and retained in-frame beta chains. Every distinct CDR3 protein forms one entry, paired with its most common genes and DNA. The V and J calls shown here were made by TCRdb, not taken from the authors' results. The sample contains fewer than 900,000 distinct CDR3 sequences, about 42% of them found a single time. Jointly, the top ten make up under 25% of the sample.

V drops 5 bases and J drops 3 bases, leaving 10 bases in between. Sequences SGHTA (CDR1) and FQGNSA (CDR2) are obtained from the germline V gene. Its CDR3 holds 13 amino acids, cysteine through phenylalanine. The retained sequence is limited to the CDR3, 39 bases, with the frame set at the first base. This clonotype was counted only a few times. The target of this receptor is not known. Base-call qualities are not available, and no considerably larger clone is one nucleotide away. Paper-wide results and their limitations: Total diversity estimates from one million sequenced T cells were considered lower bounds and underestimates. Donor CMV infection status was unknown, potentially confounding age-related changes in expanded clonotypes. As age increased, observed TCR beta diversity per million T cells dropped in a roughly linear way, and a significant reduction was already evident by age 40. Compared with the aged group, the long-lived group had more naive CD4+ T cells, fewer expanded clones and increased TCR diversity, suggesting age selection. Because profiling used bulk unsorted PBMCs, naive and antigen-experienced compartments could not be compared conclusively. A strong correlation was found between observed TCR beta diversity and the percentage of naive T cells measured by flow cytometry.

The source is a woman in her fifties or sixties in good health. The sequenced sample consisted of blood. The rearranged segments are TRBV7-2 and TRBJ1-1, with the D gene call left open. The nucleotide sequence reads as follows: TGTGCCAGCAGCCGTCAGCGGGACACTGAAGCTTTCTTT. This is translated as CASSRQRDTEAFF.